A selection of T cell receptor beta chains follows, all from one sample in a study of cytomegalovirus exposure and HLA in healthy donors. Assay used: immunoSEQ multiplex PCR; TCRdb lists only in-frame clones, some missing. Recorded for this sample: 70,000 to 80,000 clones. Sequenced sample: PBMCs. The receptors were sampled from a man aged 35 to 55 in good health and CMV-seronegative. CDR3s include the opening cysteine and the closing phenylalanine or tryptophan. The D gene is left open where the match is weak.

CASSLTGVTGELFF | TGTGCCAGCAGCTTGACAGGGGTTACCGGGGAGCTGTTTTTT | TRBV5-6 | TRBD1 | TRBJ2-2
CASSQEELSTDTQYF | TGTGCCAGCAGCCAAGAGGAGCTAAGCACAGATACGCAGTATTTT | TRBV14 | . | TRBJ2-3
CASSSQNMGNQPQHF | TGTGCCAGTTCTTCCCAGAATATGGGCAATCAGCCCCAGCATTTT | TRBV6-1 | . | TRBJ1-5
CASSFLSSIDEQFF | TGTGCCAGCAGTTTCTTAAGTTCTATCGATGAGCAGTTCTTC | TRBV28 | . | TRBJ2-1
CAISESRAGTDFTGELFF | TGTGCCATCAGTGAGTCAAGGGCGGGGACAGATTTCACCGGGGAGCTGTTTTTT | TRBV10-3 | . | TRBJ2-2
CASSPLRTVSTDTQYF | TGTGCCAGCAGTCCTCTCCGGACAGTTAGCACAGATACGCAGTATTTT | TRBV28 | . | TRBJ2-3
CASGRGGEQFF | TGTGCCAGCGGTCGGGGAGGCGAGCAGTTCTTC | TRBV2 | . | TRBJ2-1
CASSFPTWGGSYEQYF | TGTGCCAGCAGCTTCCCAACTTGGGGGGGCTCCTACGAGCAGTACTTC | TRBV11-2 | TRBD2 | TRBJ2-7
CASSLGGKETQYF | TGTGCCAGCAGCTTAGGAGGAAAAGAGACCCAGTACTTC | TRBV7-9 | . | TRBJ2-5
CASSLAGETTEAFF | TGTGCCAGCAGTTTAGCGGGGGAGACCACTGAAGCTTTCTTT | TRBV27 | . | TRBJ1-1
CASSLEWGSGKLYEQYF | TGTGCCAGCAGCTTAGAGTGGGGTAGCGGAAAATTATACGAGCAGTACTTC | TRBV7-8 | . | TRBJ2-7
CASSFAGLAGALDTQYF | TGTGCCAGCAGCTTCGCCGGACTAGCGGGGGCTTTAGATACGCAGTATTTT | TRBV7-2 | TRBD2 | TRBJ2-3
CASSIQGKETQYF | TGTGCCAGTAGTATCCAGGGGAAAGAGACCCAGTACTTC | TRBV19 | . | TRBJ2-5
CASSSVGGPNEKLFF | TGTGCCAGCAGCTCGGTGGGGGGTCCTAATGAAAAACTGTTTTTT | TRBV9 | . | TRBJ1-4
CVSSLVVGLNTEAFF | TGTGTCAGCAGCTTAGTCGTGGGGCTGAACACTGAAGCTTTCTTT | TRBV7-9 | . | TRBJ1-1
CASSLNTNTGELFF | TGTGCCAGCAGCCTAAACACGAACACCGGGGAGCTGTTTTTT | TRBV14 | . | TRBJ2-2
CASLRRDRVLPRNLAGEETQYF | TGTGCCAGCCTCCGCCGGGACAGGGTTCTGCCGCGGAATCTAGCGGGGGAAGAGACCCAGTACTTC | TRBV12-1 | . | TRBJ2-5
CASAGLIQGACEQYF | TGTGCCAGCGCAGGATTGATACAGGGGGCTTGCGAGCAGTACTTC | TRBV6-5 | TRBD1 | TRBJ2-7
CASSVVGRSEQFF | TGTGCCAGCAGCGTAGTGGGGCGGAGTGAGCAGTTCTTC | TRBV9 | . | TRBJ2-1
CASSGGETQYF | TGTGCCAGCAGCGGGGGGGAGACCCAGTACTTC | TRBV11-2 | . | TRBJ2-5
CASSLARGQGFYF | TGTGCCAGCAGCTTAGCGAGGGGACAGGGTTTTTATTTT | TRBV7-9 | TRBD1 | TRBJ2-3
CSVLGQNTEAFF | TGCAGCGTTCTGGGACAGAACACTGAAGCTTTCTTT | TRBV29-1 | . | TRBJ1-1
CASSLPGAGGNLYGYTF | TGTGCCAGCAGTCTGCCCGGGGCAGGGGGAAACCTCTATGGCTACACCTTC | TRBV28 | TRBD1 | TRBJ1-2
CASSPTGDGDTQYF | TGTGCCAGCAGCCCGACAGGGGATGGGGATACGCAGTATTTT | TRBV7-9 | TRBD1 | TRBJ2-3
CASSVDTDDNEQFF | TGTGCCAGCAGCGTAGATACAGACGACAATGAGCAGTTCTTC | TRBV9 | . | TRBJ2-1
CASGTPVHEQYF | TGTGCCAGCGGGACTCCGGTCCACGAGCAGTACTTC | TRBV2 | . | TRBJ2-7
CASSNTPNYGYTF | TGTGCCAGCAGCAATACTCCTAACTATGGCTACACCTTC | TRBV6-1 | . | TRBJ1-2
CASSPGTSTDTQYF | TGCGCCAGCAGCCCAGGGACTAGCACAGATACGCAGTATTTT | TRBV5-1 | . | TRBJ2-3
CAWSSSGSTEAFF | TGTGCCTGGAGCTCTTCGGGTAGTACTGAAGCTTTCTTT | TRBV30 | . | TRBJ1-1
CASSLQRRAEAFF | TGTGCCAGCAGCTTACAGAGGCGGGCTGAAGCTTTCTTT | TRBV11-2 | . | TRBJ1-1
CAWLTQGGYTF | TGTGCCTGGCTGACACAGGGCGGCTACACCTTC | TRBV30 | . | TRBJ1-2
CASSESGQGEHTGELFF | TGCGCCAGCAGTGAGTCGGGTCAGGGGGAACACACCGGGGAGCTGTTTTTT | TRBV10-1 | TRBD1 | TRBJ2-2
CASRPGGDRWETQYF | TGTGCCAGTAGACCAGGGGGAGATAGATGGGAGACCCAGTACTTC | TRBV19 | TRBD1 | TRBJ2-5
CAISVGGGGLDEQYF | TGTGCCATCAGTGTTGGCGGCGGGGGGTTGGACGAGCAGTACTTC | TRBV10-3 | TRBD2 | TRBJ2-7
CASSVGERGELFF | TGTGCCAGCAGCGTTGGTGAGCGCGGGGAGCTGTTTTTT | TRBV7-9 | . | TRBJ2-2
CSADRGVVAFF | TGCAGCGCCGACAGGGGGGTTGTAGCTTTCTTT | TRBV29-1 | TRBD1 | TRBJ1-1
CASSLSAGSGGELFF | TGCGCCAGCAGCTTGTCCGCGGGGTCGGGCGGGGAGCTGTTTTTT | TRBV5-1 | . | TRBJ2-2
CASSVRGGYNEQFF | TGTGCCAGCAGCGTACGAGGAGGGTACAATGAGCAGTTCTTC | TRBV9 | . | TRBJ2-1
CASKMSGGGALETQYF | TGTGCCAGCAAGATGTCGGGCGGGGGGGCATTAGAGACCCAGTACTTC | TRBV2 | TRBD2 | TRBJ2-5
CASSYSRDEKLFF | TGTGCCAGCAGTTATAGCAGGGATGAAAAACTGTTTTTT | TRBV6-6 | . | TRBJ1-4
CASSQGLAGGTGELFF | TGTGCCAGCAGCCAAGGACTAGCGGGGGGAACCGGGGAGCTGTTTTTT | TRBV7-3 | TRBD2 | TRBJ2-2
CASYSGGTGANVLTF | TGTGCCAGTTACTCAGGGGGAACTGGGGCCAACGTCCTGACTTTC | TRBV28 | TRBD1 | TRBJ2-6
CASSIRTFEETQYF | TGTGCCAGCAGCATAAGGACATTCGAAGAGACCCAGTACTTC | TRBV21-1 | . | TRBJ2-5
CASTRDVNTGELFF | TGTGCCAGCACCCGGGATGTAAACACCGGGGAGCTGTTTTTT | TRBV5-4 | . | TRBJ2-2
CASSPGVAEAFF | TGCGCCAGCAGCCCCGGGGTCGCTGAAGCTTTCTTT | TRBV5-1 | . | TRBJ1-1
CAISDRDISYEQYF | TGTGCCATCAGTGACCGGGACATCTCCTACGAGCAGTACTTC | TRBV10-3 | . | TRBJ2-7
CASSLAHTGSSYEQYF | TGTGCCAGCAGCTTAGCGCACACGGGAAGCTCCTACGAGCAGTACTTC | TRBV11-2 | . | TRBJ2-7
CASSYRGTPNEKLFF | TGTGCCAGCAGTTACAGGGGGACGCCCAATGAAAAACTGTTTTTT | TRBV25-1 | TRBD1 | TRBJ1-4
CASSFGQGPTEAFF | TGCGCCAGCAGCTTTGGACAGGGGCCCACTGAAGCTTTCTTT | TRBV5-1 | TRBD1 | TRBJ1-1
CASSLAAGNTEAFF | TGCGCCAGCAGCTTGGCGGCGGGGAACACTGAAGCTTTCTTT | TRBV5-1 | . | TRBJ1-1
CSAVAGVSGELFF | TGCAGCGCTGTAGCGGGGGTTTCCGGGGAGCTGTTTTTT | TRBV29-1 | TRBD2 | TRBJ2-2
CASSQVAGRTEAFF | TGTGCCAGCAGCCAAGTTGCAGGGAGGACTGAAGCTTTCTTT | TRBV14 | . | TRBJ1-1
CASSLNGGYNEQFF | TGTGCCAGCAGCTTAAACGGGGGCTACAATGAGCAGTTCTTC | TRBV7-3 | . | TRBJ2-1
CASSATGTGANVLTF | TGTGCCAGCAGTGCGACAGGTACTGGGGCCAACGTCCTGACTTTC | TRBV6-1 | . | TRBJ2-6
CASSLVVPGGITYEQYF | TGTGCCAGCAGCTTGGTGGTACCCGGGGGGATAACCTACGAGCAGTACTTC | TRBV5-5 | TRBD2 | TRBJ2-7
CASSVTGGVDYGYTF | TGTGCCAGCAGCGTAACAGGAGGGGTGGACTATGGCTACACCTTC | TRBV9 | . | TRBJ1-2
CASLTGGTGSYEQYF | TGTGCCAGCCTCACCGGTGGGACAGGGTCCTACGAGCAGTACTTC | TRBV28 | TRBD1 | TRBJ2-7